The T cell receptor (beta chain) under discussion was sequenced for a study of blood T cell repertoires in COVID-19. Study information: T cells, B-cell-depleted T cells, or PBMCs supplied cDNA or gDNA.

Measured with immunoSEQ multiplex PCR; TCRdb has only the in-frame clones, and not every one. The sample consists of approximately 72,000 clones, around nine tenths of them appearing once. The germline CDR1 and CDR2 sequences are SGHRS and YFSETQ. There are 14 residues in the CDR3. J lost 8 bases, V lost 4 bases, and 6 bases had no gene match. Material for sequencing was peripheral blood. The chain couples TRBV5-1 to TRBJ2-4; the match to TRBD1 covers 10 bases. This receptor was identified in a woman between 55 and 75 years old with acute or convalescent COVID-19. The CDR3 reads CASSPPGTGDIQYF. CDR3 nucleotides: TGCGCCAGCAGCCCCCCCGGGACAGGGGACATTCAGTACTTC.